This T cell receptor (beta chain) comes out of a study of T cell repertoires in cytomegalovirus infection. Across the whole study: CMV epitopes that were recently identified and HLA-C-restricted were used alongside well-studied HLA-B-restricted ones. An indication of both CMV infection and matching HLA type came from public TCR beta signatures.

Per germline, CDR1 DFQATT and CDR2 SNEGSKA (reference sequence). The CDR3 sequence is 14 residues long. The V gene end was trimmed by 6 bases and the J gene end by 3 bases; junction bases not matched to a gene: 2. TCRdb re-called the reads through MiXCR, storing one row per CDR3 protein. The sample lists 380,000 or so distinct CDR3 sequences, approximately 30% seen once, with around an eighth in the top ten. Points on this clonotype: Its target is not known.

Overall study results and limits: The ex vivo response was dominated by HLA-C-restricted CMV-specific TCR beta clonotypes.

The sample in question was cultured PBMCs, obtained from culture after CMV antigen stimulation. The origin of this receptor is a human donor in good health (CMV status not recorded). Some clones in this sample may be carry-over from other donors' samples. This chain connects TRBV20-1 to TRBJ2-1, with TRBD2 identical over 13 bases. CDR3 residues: CSALAGGGYNEQFF. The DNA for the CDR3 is TGCAGTGCACTAGCGGGAGGGGGCTACAATGAGCAGTTCTTC.